This T cell receptor beta chain was sequenced during a study of prognosis after radiotherapy for stage I lung cancer. The overall study: Medical inoperability applied to all of the non-small cell lung cancer patients. Histology showed adenocarcinoma in roughly 12 patients versus squamous cell carcinoma in seven. Metastases at distant sites emerged in a handful of patients after radiotherapy, at a median of around seven months, whereas about 14 showed no significant progression. Study-wide findings and caveats: Metastatic and non-metastatic patients reportedly diverged in TRBV and TRBJ gene usage.

Germline V gene lookup returns CDR1 MNHEY and CDR2 SVGEGT. CDR3 length equals 15 residues. As regards this clonotype: Its antigen is as yet unknown. A read error is likely here: a far larger clone is one base away.

The genomic DNA TCR beta CDR3 region underwent two rounds of multiplex PCR. It was primers specific to each TRBV and TRBJ gene that first-round PCR used. TCRdb re-called the multiplex PCR reads with MiXCR, one entry per CDR3 protein. This sample has roughly 38,000 distinct CDR3 sequences, with around 24% found just once. The clonotype was recovered from a donor over 45 with non-small cell lung cancer. This sample comprised PBMCs, obtained before or after stereotactic body radiation therapy (not recorded which). The chain is built from TRBV6-2 or TRBV6-3 and TRBJ1-5; tentative D call: TRBD1 (5 bases). The CDR3 is CASSGTDYSNQPKHF. The CDR3 region has the DNA TGTGCCAGCAGTGGGACCGATTATAGCAATCAGCCCAAGCATTTT.